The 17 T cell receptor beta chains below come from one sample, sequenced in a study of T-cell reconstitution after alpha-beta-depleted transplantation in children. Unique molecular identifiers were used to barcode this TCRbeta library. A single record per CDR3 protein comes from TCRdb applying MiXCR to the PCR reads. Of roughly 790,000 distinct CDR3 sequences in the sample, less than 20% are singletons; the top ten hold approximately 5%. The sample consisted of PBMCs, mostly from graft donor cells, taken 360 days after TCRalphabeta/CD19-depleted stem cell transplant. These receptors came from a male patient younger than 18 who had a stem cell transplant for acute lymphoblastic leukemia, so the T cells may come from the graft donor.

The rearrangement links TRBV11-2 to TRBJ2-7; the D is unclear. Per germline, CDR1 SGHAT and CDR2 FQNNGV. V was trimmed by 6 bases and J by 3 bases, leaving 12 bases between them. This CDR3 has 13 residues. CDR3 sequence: CASSHGLNYEQYF. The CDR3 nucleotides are TGTGCCAGCAGTCACGGGTTAAACTACGAGCAGTACTTC.

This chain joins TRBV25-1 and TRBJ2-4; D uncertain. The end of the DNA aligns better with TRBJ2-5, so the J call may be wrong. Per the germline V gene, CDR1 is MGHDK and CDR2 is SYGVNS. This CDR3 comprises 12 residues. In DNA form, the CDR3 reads TGTGCCAGCAGCCCCAGGCTCGGGACCCAGTACTTC. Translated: CASSPRLGTQYF.

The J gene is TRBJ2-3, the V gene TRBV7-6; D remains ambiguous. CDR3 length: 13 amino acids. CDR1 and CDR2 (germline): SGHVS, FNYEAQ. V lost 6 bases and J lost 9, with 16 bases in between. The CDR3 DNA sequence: TGTGCCAGCAGAACAACCCACCCTCCGACGCAGTATTTT. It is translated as CASRTTHPPTQYF.

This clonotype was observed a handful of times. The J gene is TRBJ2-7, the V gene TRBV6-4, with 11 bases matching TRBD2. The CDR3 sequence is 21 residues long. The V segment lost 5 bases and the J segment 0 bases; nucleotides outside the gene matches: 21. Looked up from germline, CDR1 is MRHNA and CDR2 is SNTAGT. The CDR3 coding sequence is TGTGCCAGCAGTCGACTGGGTAGGGGGCGACTAGCGGGAACGAGCTCCTACGAGCAGTACTTC. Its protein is CASSRLGRGRLAGTSSYEQYF.

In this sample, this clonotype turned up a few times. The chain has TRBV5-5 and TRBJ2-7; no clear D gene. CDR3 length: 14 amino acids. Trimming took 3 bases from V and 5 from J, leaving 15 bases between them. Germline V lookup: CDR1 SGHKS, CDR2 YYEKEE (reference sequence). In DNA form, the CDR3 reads TGTGCCAGCAGCTCCCCTTTACAGAGCAACGAGCAGTACTTC. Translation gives CASSSPLQSNEQYF.

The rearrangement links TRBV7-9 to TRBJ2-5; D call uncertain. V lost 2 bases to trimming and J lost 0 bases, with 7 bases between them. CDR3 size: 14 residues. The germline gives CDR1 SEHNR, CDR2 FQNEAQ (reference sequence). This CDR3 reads CASSLREYQETQYF. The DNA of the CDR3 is TGTGCCAGCAGCTTACGAGAGTACCAAGAGACCCAGTACTTC.

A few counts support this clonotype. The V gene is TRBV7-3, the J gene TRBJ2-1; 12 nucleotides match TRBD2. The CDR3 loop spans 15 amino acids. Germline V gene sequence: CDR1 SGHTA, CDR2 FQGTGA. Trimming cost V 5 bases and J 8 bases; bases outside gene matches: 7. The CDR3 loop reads CASSHLAGGPDEQFF. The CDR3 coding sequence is TGTGCCAGCAGCCATCTAGCGGGAGGGCCGGATGAGCAGTTCTTC.

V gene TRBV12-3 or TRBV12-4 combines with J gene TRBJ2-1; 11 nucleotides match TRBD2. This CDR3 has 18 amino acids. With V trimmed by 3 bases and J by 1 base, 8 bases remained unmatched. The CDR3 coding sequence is TGTGCCAGCAGTTTCGGGCTAGCGGGAGGACTTTCCTACAATGAGCAGTTCTTC. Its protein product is CASSFGLAGGLSYNEQFF.

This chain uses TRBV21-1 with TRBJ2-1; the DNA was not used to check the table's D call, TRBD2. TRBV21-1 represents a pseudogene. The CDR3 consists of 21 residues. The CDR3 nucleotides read TGTGCCAGCAGCAAAGGTCCGCGGGGGACTAGCGGGACCTGCTCCTACAATGAGCAGTTCTTC. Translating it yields CASSKGPRGTSGTCSYNEQFF.

The CDR3 nucleotides are TGCGCCAGCAGCTTGATGGGGGGCTATGGCTACACCTTC. Translation: CASSLMGGYGYTF. This chain links TRBV5-1 with TRBJ1-2; possibly TRBD1 for D (5 bases). This CDR3 is built from 13 residues. CDR1 is SGHRS, CDR2 YFSETQ, per germline. The germline V and J ends were trimmed by 1 base and 4 bases, with 8 bases remaining between them.

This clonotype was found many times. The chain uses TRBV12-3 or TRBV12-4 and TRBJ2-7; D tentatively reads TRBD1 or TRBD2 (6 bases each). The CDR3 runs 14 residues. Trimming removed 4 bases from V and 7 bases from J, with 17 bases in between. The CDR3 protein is CASSSSGGFGEQYF. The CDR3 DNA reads TGTGCCAGCAGTTCCTCCGGGGGCTTTGGGGAGCAGTACTTC.

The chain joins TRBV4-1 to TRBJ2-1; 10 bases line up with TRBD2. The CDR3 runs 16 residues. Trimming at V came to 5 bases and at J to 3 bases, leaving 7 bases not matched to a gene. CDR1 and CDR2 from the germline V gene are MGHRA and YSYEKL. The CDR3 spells CASSGPSGRNYNEQFF. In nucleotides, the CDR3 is TGCGCCAGCAGCGGACCTAGCGGGAGAAACTACAATGAGCAGTTCTTC.

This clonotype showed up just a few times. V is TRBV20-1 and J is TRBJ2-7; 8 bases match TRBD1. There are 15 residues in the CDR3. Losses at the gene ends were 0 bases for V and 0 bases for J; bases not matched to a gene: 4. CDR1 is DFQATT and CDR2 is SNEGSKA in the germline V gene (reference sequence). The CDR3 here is CSARDRTGRSYEQYF. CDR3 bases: TGCAGTGCTAGAGACCGGACAGGGCGCTCCTACGAGCAGTACTTC.

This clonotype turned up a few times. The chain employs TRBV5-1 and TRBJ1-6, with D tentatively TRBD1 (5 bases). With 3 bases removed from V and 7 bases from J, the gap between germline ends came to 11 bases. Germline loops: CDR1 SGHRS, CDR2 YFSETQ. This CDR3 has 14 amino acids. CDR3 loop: CASSSPGRNSPLHF. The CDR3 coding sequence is TGCGCCAGCAGCTCGCCGGGACGGAATTCACCCCTCCACTTT.

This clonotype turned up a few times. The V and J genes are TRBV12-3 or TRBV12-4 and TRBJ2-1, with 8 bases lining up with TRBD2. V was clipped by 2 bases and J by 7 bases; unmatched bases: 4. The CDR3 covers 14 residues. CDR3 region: CASSLWASGNEQFF. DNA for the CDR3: TGTGCCAGCAGTTTATGGGCTAGCGGGAATGAGCAGTTCTTC.

This CDR3 is CATSDPGGSGSGHEQFF. Written as DNA, the CDR3 is TGTGCCACCAGTGATCCCGGGGGTAGCGGGAGTGGGCATGAGCAGTTCTTC. The V and J genes are TRBV24-1 and TRBJ2-1, with 9 positions matching TRBD2. There are 17 residues in the CDR3. The germline V gene has CDR1 KGHDR and CDR2 SFDVKD. V trimming: 3 bases; J trimming: 8 bases; junction bases outside the gene matches: 13.

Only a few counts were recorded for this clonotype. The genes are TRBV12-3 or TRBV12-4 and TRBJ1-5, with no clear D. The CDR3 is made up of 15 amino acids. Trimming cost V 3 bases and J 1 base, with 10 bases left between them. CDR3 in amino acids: CASSLGLLSNQPQHF. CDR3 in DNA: TGTGCCAGCAGTTTGGGGTTATTGAGCAATCAGCCCCAGCATTTT.